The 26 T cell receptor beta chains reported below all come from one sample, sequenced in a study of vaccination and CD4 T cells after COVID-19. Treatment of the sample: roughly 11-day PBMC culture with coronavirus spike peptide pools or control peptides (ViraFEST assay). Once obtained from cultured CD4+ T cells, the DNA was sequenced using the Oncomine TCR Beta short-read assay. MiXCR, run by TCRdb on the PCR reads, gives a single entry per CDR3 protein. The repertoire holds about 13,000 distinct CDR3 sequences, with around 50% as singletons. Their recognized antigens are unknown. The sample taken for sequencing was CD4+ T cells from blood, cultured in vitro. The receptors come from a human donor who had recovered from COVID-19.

For the CDR3, the DNA is TGTGCCAGCAGTAGCAGGGGGCGGGGGTACGAAAAACTGTTTTTT. Its protein is CASSSRGRGYEKLFF. The V gene is TRBV6-1, the J gene TRBJ1-4; 8 bases agree with TRBD1. Germline trimming cut 5 bases from V and 8 bases from J; bases unmatched to any gene: 10. Germline loops: CDR1 MNHNS, CDR2 SASEGT. CDR3 length: 15 amino acids.

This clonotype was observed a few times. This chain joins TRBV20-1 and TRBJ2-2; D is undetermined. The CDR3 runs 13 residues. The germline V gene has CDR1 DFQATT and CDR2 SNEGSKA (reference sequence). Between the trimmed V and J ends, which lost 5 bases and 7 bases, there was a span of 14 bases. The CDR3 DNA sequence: TGCAGTGCTTGGACCCCGGGCGGCGGGGAGCTGTTTTTT. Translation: CSAWTPGGGELFF.

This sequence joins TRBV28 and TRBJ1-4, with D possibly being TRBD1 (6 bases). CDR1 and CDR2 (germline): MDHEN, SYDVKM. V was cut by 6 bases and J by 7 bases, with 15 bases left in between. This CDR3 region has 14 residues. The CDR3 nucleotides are TGTGCCAGCAGCCAACAGGGACGGTTTGAAAAACTGTTTTTT. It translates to CASSQQGRFEKLFF. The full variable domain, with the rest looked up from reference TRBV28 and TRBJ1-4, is DVKVTQSSRYLVKRTGEKVFLECVQDMDHENMFWYRQDPGLGLRLIYFSYDVKMKEKGDIPEGYSVSREKKERFSLILESASTNQTSMYLCASSQQGRFEKLFFGSGTQLSVL.

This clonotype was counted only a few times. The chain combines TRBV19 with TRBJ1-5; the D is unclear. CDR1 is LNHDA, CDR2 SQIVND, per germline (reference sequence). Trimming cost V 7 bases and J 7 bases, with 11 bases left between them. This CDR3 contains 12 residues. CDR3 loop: CASTTPGQPQHF. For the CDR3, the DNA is TGTGCCAGTACAACCCCCGGACAGCCCCAGCATTTT.

This CDR3 reads CAISGSAGELFF. The CDR3 coding sequence is TGTGCCATCAGCGGCTCAGCCGGGGAGCTGTTTTTT. The chain uses TRBV10-3 and TRBJ2-2; D remains unclear. V gave up 6 bases and J gave up 6 bases, with 8 bases separating them. This CDR3 is 12 amino acids long. Germline loops: CDR1 ENHRY, CDR2 SYGVKD.

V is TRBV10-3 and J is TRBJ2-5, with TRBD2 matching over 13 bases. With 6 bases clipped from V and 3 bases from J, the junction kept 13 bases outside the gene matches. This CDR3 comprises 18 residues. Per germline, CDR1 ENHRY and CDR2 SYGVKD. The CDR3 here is CAISVGTMGTSGKETQYF. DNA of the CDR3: TGTGCCATCAGCGTCGGGACTATGGGGACTAGCGGGAAAGAGACCCAGTACTTC.

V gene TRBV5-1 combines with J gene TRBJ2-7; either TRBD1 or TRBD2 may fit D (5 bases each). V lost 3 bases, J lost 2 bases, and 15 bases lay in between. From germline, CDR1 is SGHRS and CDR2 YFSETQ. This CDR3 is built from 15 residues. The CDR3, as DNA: TGCGCCAGCAGCTGGGTCTCCCGGGACCCCTACGAGCAGTACTTC. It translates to CASSWVSRDPYEQYF.

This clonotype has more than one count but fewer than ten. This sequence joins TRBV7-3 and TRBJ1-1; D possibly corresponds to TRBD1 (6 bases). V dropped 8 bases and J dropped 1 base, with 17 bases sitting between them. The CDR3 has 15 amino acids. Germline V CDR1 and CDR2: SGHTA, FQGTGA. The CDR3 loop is CASANKDRTNTEAFF. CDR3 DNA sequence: TGTGCCAGCGCAAACAAGGACAGAACGAACACTGAAGCTTTCTTT.

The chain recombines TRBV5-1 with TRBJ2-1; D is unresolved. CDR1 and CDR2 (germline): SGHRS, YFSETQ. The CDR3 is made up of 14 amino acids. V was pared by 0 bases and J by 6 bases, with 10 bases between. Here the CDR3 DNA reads TGCGCCAGCAGCTTGGATCCTGGTTCCAATGAGCAGTTCTTC. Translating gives CASSLDPGSNEQFF.

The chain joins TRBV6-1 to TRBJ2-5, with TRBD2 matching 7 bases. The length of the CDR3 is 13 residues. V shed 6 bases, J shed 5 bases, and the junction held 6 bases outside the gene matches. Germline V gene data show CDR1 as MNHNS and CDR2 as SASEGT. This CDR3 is CASRVAGVETQYF. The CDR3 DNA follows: TGTGCCAGCAGGGTTGCGGGAGTGGAGACCCAGTACTTC.

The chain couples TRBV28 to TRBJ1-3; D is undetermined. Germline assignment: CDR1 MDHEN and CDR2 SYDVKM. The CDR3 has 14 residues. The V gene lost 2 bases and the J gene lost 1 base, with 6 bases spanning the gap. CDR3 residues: CASSLGESGNTIYF. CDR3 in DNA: TGTGCCAGCAGTTTAGGGGAGTCTGGAAACACCATATATTTT.

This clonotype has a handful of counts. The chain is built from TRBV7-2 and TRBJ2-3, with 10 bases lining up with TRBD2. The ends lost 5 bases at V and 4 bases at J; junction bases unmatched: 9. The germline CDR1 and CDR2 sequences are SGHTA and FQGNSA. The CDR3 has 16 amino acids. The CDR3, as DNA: TGTGCCAGCAGCCTCGGGGCTAGCGGGAGTGCAGATACGCAGTATTTT. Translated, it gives CASSLGASGSADTQYF.

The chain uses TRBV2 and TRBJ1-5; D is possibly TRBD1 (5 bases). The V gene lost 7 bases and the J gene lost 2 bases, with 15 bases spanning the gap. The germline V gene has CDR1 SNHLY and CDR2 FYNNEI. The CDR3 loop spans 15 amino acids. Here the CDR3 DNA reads TGTGCCAGCAATTTTCGGGGGACCGGCAATCAGCCCCAGCATTTT. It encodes CASNFRGTGNQPQHF.

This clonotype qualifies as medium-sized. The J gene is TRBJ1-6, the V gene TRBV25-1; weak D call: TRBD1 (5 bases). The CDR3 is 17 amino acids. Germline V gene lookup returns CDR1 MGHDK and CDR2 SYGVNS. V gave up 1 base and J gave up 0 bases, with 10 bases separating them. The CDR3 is CASSESGLSSYNSPLHF. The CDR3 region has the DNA TGTGCCAGCAGTGAATCGGGGCTGAGCTCCTATAATTCACCCCTCCACTTT.

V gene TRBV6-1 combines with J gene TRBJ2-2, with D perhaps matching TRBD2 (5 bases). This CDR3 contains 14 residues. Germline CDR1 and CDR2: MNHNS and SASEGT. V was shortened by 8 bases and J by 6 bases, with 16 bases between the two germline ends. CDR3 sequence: CASEGSRSAGELFF. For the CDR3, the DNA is TGTGCCAGCGAGGGCTCCCGGAGTGCCGGGGAGCTGTTTTTT.

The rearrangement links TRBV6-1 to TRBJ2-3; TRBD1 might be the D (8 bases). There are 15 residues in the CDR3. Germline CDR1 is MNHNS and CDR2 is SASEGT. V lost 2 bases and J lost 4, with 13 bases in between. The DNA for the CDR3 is TGTGCCAGCAGTGAACAGGGGGCGGGAGCAGATACGCAGTATTTT. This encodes CASSEQGAGADTQYF.

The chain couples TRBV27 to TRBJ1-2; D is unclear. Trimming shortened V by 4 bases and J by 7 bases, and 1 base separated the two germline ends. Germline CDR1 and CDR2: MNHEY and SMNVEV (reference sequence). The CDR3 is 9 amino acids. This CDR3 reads CASSSGYTF. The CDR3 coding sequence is TGTGCCAGCAGTTCTGGCTACACCTTC.

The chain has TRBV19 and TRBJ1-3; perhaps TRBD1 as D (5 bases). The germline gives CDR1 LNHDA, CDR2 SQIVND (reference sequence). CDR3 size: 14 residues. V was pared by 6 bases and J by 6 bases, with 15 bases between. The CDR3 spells CASSDGTNLNTIYF. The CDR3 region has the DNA TGTGCCAGTAGCGACGGGACCAACCTAAACACCATATATTTT.

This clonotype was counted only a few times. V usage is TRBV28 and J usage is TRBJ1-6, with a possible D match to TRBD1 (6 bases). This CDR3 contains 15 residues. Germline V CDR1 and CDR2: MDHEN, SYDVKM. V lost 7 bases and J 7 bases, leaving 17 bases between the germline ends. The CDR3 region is CASTPGGARNSPLHF. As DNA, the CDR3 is TGTGCCAGCACCCCGGGGGGGGCCAGGAATTCACCCCTCCACTTT.

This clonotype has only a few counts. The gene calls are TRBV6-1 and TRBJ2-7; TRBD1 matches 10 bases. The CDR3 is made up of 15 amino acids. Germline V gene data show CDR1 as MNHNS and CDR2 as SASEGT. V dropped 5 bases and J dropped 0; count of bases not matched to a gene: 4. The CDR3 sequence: CASSRQGATSYEQYF. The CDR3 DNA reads TGTGCCAGCAGTCGACAGGGGGCTACCTCCTACGAGCAGTACTTC.

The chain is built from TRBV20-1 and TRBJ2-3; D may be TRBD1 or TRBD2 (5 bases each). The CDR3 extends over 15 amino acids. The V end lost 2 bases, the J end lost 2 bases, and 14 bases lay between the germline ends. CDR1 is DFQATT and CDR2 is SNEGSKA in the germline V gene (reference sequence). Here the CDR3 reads CSARLPLGPTDTQYF. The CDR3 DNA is TGCAGTGCTAGACTGCCTTTGGGACCCACAGATACGCAGTATTTT.

The CDR3 coding sequence is TGTGCCAGTAGTATAACAGGACAAAATCAGCCCCAGCATTTT. As protein: CASSITGQNQPQHF. The rearrangement joins TRBV19 to TRBJ1-5, with D perhaps TRBD1 (5 bases). In germline, CDR1 is LNHDA, CDR2 SQIVND (reference sequence). The CDR3 is 14 residues long. Between the trimmed V and J ends, which lost 2 bases and 4 bases, there was a span of 9 bases.

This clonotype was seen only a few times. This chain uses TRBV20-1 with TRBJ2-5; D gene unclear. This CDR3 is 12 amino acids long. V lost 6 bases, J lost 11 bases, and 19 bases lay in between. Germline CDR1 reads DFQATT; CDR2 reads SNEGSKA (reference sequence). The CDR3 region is CSATPPTLSQYF. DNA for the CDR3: TGCAGTGCCACCCCCCCTACTTTGTCACAGTACTTC.

The CDR3 reads CATSRGPWGGGDRQYF. The DNA of the CDR3 is TGTGCCACCAGCAGAGGACCATGGGGAGGGGGAGACAGGCAGTACTTC. The chain recombines TRBV15 with TRBJ2-7; tentatively, D is TRBD2 (7 bases). The CDR3 totals 16 residues. V shed 1 base and J shed 9 bases, with 22 bases lying between them. The V gene's germline CDR1 is LNHNV and CDR2 YYDKDF (reference sequence).

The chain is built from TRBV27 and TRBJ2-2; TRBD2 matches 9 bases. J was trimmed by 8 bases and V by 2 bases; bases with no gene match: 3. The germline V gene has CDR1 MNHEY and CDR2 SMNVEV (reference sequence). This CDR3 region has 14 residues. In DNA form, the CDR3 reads TGTGCCAGCAGTTTAGCTAGCGGGATTGGGGAGCTGTTTTTT. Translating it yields CASSLASGIGELFF.

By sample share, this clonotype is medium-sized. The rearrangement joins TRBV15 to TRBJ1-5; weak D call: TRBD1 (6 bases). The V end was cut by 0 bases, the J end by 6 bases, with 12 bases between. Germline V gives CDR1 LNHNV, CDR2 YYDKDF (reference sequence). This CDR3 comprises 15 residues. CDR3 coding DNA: TGTGCCACCAGCAGAGATCAACAGGGACGTCAGCCCCAGCATTTT. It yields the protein CATSRDQQGRQPQHF. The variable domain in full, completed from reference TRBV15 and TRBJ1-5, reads DAMVIQNPRYQVTQFGKPVTLSCSQTLNHNVMYWYQQKSSQAPKLLFHYYDKDFNNEADTPDNFQSRRPNTSFCFLDIRSPGLGDTAMYLCATSRDQQGRQPQHFGDGTRLSIL.